This T cell receptor (beta chain) was profiled in a study of beta chain features in type 1 diabetes. Broader study findings: All four CD4+ subsets of Type 1 diabetes patients contained TCRB CDR3s that were moderately but significantly shorter. Researchers could not determine here whether HLA type influences TCRB rearrangement.

Per donor, one heparinised blood draw averaged approximately 120 mL. By way of CD45RO/CCR7/CD25/CD127/CD95/CD27, the CD4+ regulatory, stem cell-like memory, central memory and naive cells were sorted. The authors reverse transcribed all of the isolated RNA, so sequencing captured expressed TCRB transcripts. Produced via immunoSEQ multiplex PCR; TCRdb's table is partial and in-frame only. The sample has over 200,000 clones, roughly a tenth seen once. Germline CDR1 is SNHLY and CDR2 is FYNNEI. The CDR3 length is 12 residues. V was cut by 8 bases and J by 2 bases, with 9 bases left in between. This clone occurred a few times. Antigen: not known.

Sequencing used naive CD4+ T cells from blood. The rearrangement joins TRBV2 to TRBJ1-1; the D gene is possibly TRBD1 (6 bases). The clonotype was recovered from a man aged 25-40 years with type 1 diabetes. CDR3 DNA sequence: TGTGCCAGCGGACAGCTAAACACTGAAGCTTTCTTT. Translation gives CASGQLNTEAFF.